The subject of this entry is one T cell receptor (beta chain). Its specificity is not known. The entry originates in a study of blood T cells in healthy people across ages. Study-level points and caveats: Unsorted PBMCs blocked a conclusive comparison of naive and antigen-experienced cells. It was the long-lived donors that had more naive CD4+ cells and higher diversity than aged donors.

The second PCR ran roughly 7 to 11 cycles with a sample-barcoded 5' primer and J-beta primers. TCRdb ran MiXCR on the 5' RACE reads and lists one entry per CDR3 protein. The sample shows hundreds of thousands of distinct CDR3 sequences, around three fifths of them seen only once. The ends lost 5 bases at V and 1 base at J; junction bases unmatched: 6. Per the germline V gene, CDR1 is SGHTA and CDR2 is FQGNSA. The CDR3 covers 16 residues. The V gene is TRBV7-2, the J gene TRBJ2-3, with 10 bases fitting TRBD2. The specimen sequenced was blood. The clonotype was recovered from a man aged 35 to 55 in good health. The CDR3 coding sequence is TGTGCCAGCAGCACTTACAGCGGGGGGGGCACAGATACGCAGTATTTT. It is translated as CASSTYSGGGTDTQYF.